A single sample gave rise to the 30 T cell receptor beta chains below, sequenced in a study of T cell changes during pregnancy in multiple sclerosis. Assay used: immunoSEQ multiplex PCR; TCRdb lists only in-frame clones, some missing. The table has 45,000 to 65,000 clones, about nine tenths seen once; the top ten hold around 0.53%. The material was CD4+ T cells from peripheral blood mononuclear cells, obtained after pregnancy. These receptors all come from a female donor with multiple sclerosis, enrolled in a pregnancy study.

This chain connects TRBV29-1 to TRBJ1-5; 8 nucleotides agree with TRBD1. After removal of 6 bases from V and 5 bases from J, the junction contained 6 bases not matched to a gene. The CDR3 has 13 amino acids. In germline, CDR1 is SQVTM, CDR2 ANQGSEA. The CDR3 here is CSVRQGSDQPQHF. The CDR3 bases are TGCAGCGTCCGACAGGGGAGCGATCAGCCCCAGCATTTT. Drawing the rest from reference TRBV29-1 and TRBJ1-5, the complete variable domain is SAVISQKPSRDICQRGTSLTIQCQVDSQVTMMFWYRQQPGQSLTLIATANQGSEATYESGFVIDKFPISRPNLTFSTLTVSNMSPEDSSIYLCSVRQGSDQPQHFGDGTRLSIL.

The rearrangement uses TRBV11-2 and TRBJ2-2; TRBD1 matches at 9 bases. This CDR3 spans 15 amino acids. Per the germline V gene, CDR1 is SGHAT and CDR2 is FQNNGV. With 2 bases clipped from V and 6 bases from J, the junction kept 4 bases outside the gene matches. The CDR3 nucleotides read TGTGCCAGCAGCTTATGGGGACAGGGCCCCGGGGAGCTGTTTTTT. Translating gives CASSLWGQGPGELFF.

This CDR3 is CASRWGSGRTDTQYF. The CDR3 DNA reads TGTGCCAGCCGCTGGGGTAGCGGGAGGACAGATACGCAGTATTTT. V is TRBV19 and J is TRBJ2-3; 10 bases fit TRBD2. Germline values: CDR1 LNHDA, CDR2 SQIVND (reference sequence). Trimming took 9 bases from V and 3 from J; bases not matched to a gene: 9. The CDR3 length is 15 residues.

This clone came up once. The rearrangement joins TRBV19 to TRBJ2-7; D may be TRBD2 (5 bases). This CDR3 contains 15 residues. The germline CDR1 and CDR2 sequences are LNHDA and SQIVND (reference sequence). The V end lost 6 bases, the J end lost 2 bases, and 17 bases lay between the germline ends. Written as DNA, the CDR3 is TGTGCCAGTAGGGTCGCGGTTGGGGAGACCTACGAGCAGTACTTC. This encodes CASRVAVGETYEQYF.

The chain combines TRBV7-2 with TRBJ2-1; D uncertain. Germline CDR1 reads SGHTA; CDR2 reads FQGNSA. Trimming removed 5 bases at V and 13 bases at J, with 12 bases between. This CDR3 region has 11 residues. As DNA, the CDR3 is TGTGCCAGCAGCATATCCCAGGTTCAGTTCTTC. It is translated as CASSISQVQFF.

The chain joins TRBV28 to TRBJ2-2; 7 nucleotides align to TRBD2. The J segment lost 9 bases and the V segment lost 6 bases, leaving 13 bases of the junction unmatched. This CDR3 has 15 amino acids. In germline, CDR1 is MDHEN, CDR2 SYDVKM. The CDR3 DNA reads TGTGCCAGCAGCAACCTGGGGGGGGGTACCCGGGAGCTGTTTTTT. This gives the protein CASSNLGGGTRELFF. The complete variable domain, with remaining parts taken from reference TRBV28 and TRBJ2-2, reads DVKVTQSSRYLVKRTGEKVFLECVQDMDHENMFWYRQDPGLGLRLIYFSYDVKMKEKGDIPEGYSVSREKKERFSLILESASTNQTSMYLCASSNLGGGTRELFFGEGSRLTVL.

The chain links TRBV6-1 to TRBJ1-3; D gene unclear. Trimming removed 4 bases at V and 0 bases at J, with 7 bases between. There are 14 residues in the CDR3. CDR1 is MNHNS and CDR2 is SASEGT in the germline V gene. CDR3 sequence: CASSASSSGNTIYF. DNA for the CDR3: TGTGCCAGCAGTGCGTCCAGCTCTGGAAACACCATATATTTT.

This sequence joins TRBV6-1 and TRBJ2-2; 10 nucleotides line up with TRBD2. Germline CDR1 and CDR2: MNHNS and SASEGT. J gave up 6 bases and V 3 bases, and 10 bases lay outside the gene matches. The CDR3 runs to 17 residues. DNA for the CDR3: TGTGCCAGCAGTGAGGCAGCTCTAGCGGGAGATTCCGGGGAGCTGTTTTTT. Translation gives CASSEAALAGDSGELFF.

This sequence joins TRBV6-1 and TRBJ2-7; TRBD2 matches 7 bases. Trimming cost V 3 bases and J 3 bases; bases outside gene matches: 8. Germline V gene data show CDR1 as MNHNS and CDR2 as SASEGT. This CDR3 region has 15 residues. CDR3 sequence: CASSEWEGQLYEQYF. CDR3 nucleotides: TGTGCCAGCAGTGAGTGGGAGGGCCAACTCTACGAGCAGTACTTC.

The rearrangement joins TRBV6-6 to TRBJ2-5, with 7 bases lining up with TRBD2. The germline CDR1 and CDR2 sequences are MNHNY and SVGAGI (reference sequence). J lost 3 bases, V lost 8 bases, and 3 bases had no gene match. The CDR3 spans 12 residues. CDR3: CASSLAKETQYF. As DNA, the CDR3 is TGTGCCAGCTCACTAGCGAAAGAGACCCAGTACTTC.

The CDR3 is CASSQGAGISYEQYF. CDR3 nucleotide sequence: TGCGCCAGCAGCCAAGGGGCAGGGATATCCTACGAGCAGTACTTC. The chain has TRBV4-3 and TRBJ2-7; weak D call: TRBD1 (5 bases). The CDR3 is made up of 15 amino acids. CDR1 is LGHNA, CDR2 YSLEER, per germline. V was shortened by 1 base and J by 1 base, with 11 bases between the two germline ends.

The chain has TRBV13 and TRBJ1-1, with 7 positions matching TRBD1. The CDR3 totals 18 residues. CDR1 is PRHDT, CDR2 FYEKMQ, per germline (reference sequence). Losses at the gene ends were 5 bases for V and 2 bases for J; bases not matched to a gene: 17. The CDR3 DNA is TGTGCCAGCAGCCCAACTAAAGACAGGGCGGCTATAAACACTGAAGCTTTCTTT. It is translated as CASSPTKDRAAINTEAFF.

This clone was recorded a few times. The chain has TRBV7-2 and TRBJ2-7; 11 bases line up with TRBD2. The CDR3 has 14 residues. V was pared by 5 bases and J by 5 bases, with 5 bases of the junction left unmatched. Per the germline V gene, CDR1 is SGHTA and CDR2 is FQGNSA. Here the CDR3 DNA reads TGTGCCAGCAGCCCTGGTAGCGGGAGGGACGAGCAGTACTTC. This translates into CASSPGSGRDEQYF. Drawing the rest from reference TRBV7-2 and TRBJ2-7, the complete variable domain is GAGVSQSPSNKVTEKGKDVELRCDPISGHTALYWYRQSLGQGLEFLIYFQGNSAPDKSGLPSDRFSAERTGGSVSTLTIQRTQQEDSAVYLCASSPGSGRDEQYFGPGTRLTVT.

In its sample, this clone was seen once. The gene calls are TRBV6-1 and TRBJ1-5; D might be TRBD1 (5 bases). Germline CDR1 and CDR2: MNHNS and SASEGT. Trimming cost V 7 bases and J 7 bases, with 17 bases left between them. The CDR3 consists of 14 residues. The CDR3 DNA reads TGTGCCAGCATCGCGGACACGAGAAGCCAGCCCCAGCATTTT. Translating it yields CASIADTRSQPQHF.

This rearrangement joins TRBV2 to TRBJ2-5, with 12 nucleotides matching TRBD2. Germline loops: CDR1 SNHLY, CDR2 FYNNEI. J gave up 6 bases and V 3 bases, and 11 bases lay outside the gene matches. The CDR3 has 17 residues. The CDR3 DNA sequence: TGTGCCAGCAGTGATTTAGAACTAGCGGGAGGTCGGCAGACCCAGTACTTC. It yields the protein CASSDLELAGGRQTQYF.

This clone has more than one count but fewer than ten. In DNA form, the CDR3 reads TGTGCCAGCAGTCAGGTCAGGAACACCGGGGAGCTGTTTTTT. Its protein is CASSQVRNTGELFF. This chain uses TRBV2 with TRBJ2-2; D remains unclear. Germline CDR1 SNHLY, CDR2 FYNNEI. V lost 5 bases and J lost 1, with 8 bases in between. The length of the CDR3 is 14 residues.

V is TRBV9 and J is TRBJ1-2; 7 nucleotides match TRBD1. CDR3 length equals 18 residues. J gave up 4 bases and V 3 bases, and 18 bases lay outside the gene matches. Germline CDR1 is SGDLS and CDR2 is YYNGEE. In nucleotides, the CDR3 is TGTGCCAGCAGCGCCGAATCACCCTGGATGACAGGGAGCTATGGCTACACCTTC. It is translated as CASSAESPWMTGSYGYTF.

The chain combines TRBV9 with TRBJ2-6; 8 bases line up with TRBD1. Germline V CDR1 and CDR2: SGDLS, YYNGEE. The CDR3 covers 18 residues. Trimming removed 4 bases from V and 0 bases from J; junction bases left unmatched: 9. Here the CDR3 DNA reads TGTGCCAGCAGCCACACCAGACAGGGGAGCTCTGGGGCCAACGTCCTGACTTTC. Translating gives CASSHTRQGSSGANVLTF.

The rearrangement joins TRBV7-2 to TRBJ2-7, with D unclear. The CDR3 is made up of 13 amino acids. Germline V gene data show CDR1 as SGHTA and CDR2 as FQGNSA. V was clipped by 0 bases and J by 6 bases, with 9 bases between them. The CDR3 loop reads CASSLAERSEQYF. The CDR3, as DNA: TGTGCCAGCAGCTTAGCGGAGCGTTCCGAGCAGTACTTC. The full variable domain, rest sourced from reference TRBV7-2 and TRBJ2-7, is GAGVSQSPSNKVTEKGKDVELRCDPISGHTALYWYRQSLGQGLEFLIYFQGNSAPDKSGLPSDRFSAERTGGSVSTLTIQRTQQEDSAVYLCASSLAERSEQYFGPGTRLTVT.

The chain uses TRBV18 and TRBJ2-3, with 8 bases aligning to TRBD1. Trimming took 4 bases from V and 6 from J; bases not matched to a gene: 12. This CDR3 spans 16 amino acids. The germline V gene has CDR1 KGHSH and CDR2 LQKENI. The CDR3 DNA sequence: TGTGCCAGCTCACAGCCGGGACAGGACCGGGGGGATACGCAGTATTTT. Translation gives CASSQPGQDRGDTQYF.

This chain links TRBV4-3 with TRBJ2-3, with 12 bases matching TRBD2. This CDR3 comprises 17 residues. Germline V gene sequence: CDR1 LGHNA, CDR2 YSLEER. Trimming took 2 bases from V and 6 from J; bases not matched to a gene: 9. CDR3 sequence: CASSQSGLAGTIDTQYF. The DNA of the CDR3 is TGCGCCAGCAGCCAAAGTGGACTAGCGGGAACGATTGATACGCAGTATTTT.

The V gene is TRBV28, the J gene TRBJ2-7; 11 positions agree with TRBD1. From germline, CDR1 is MDHEN and CDR2 SYDVKM. The CDR3 totals 15 residues. Losses at the gene ends were 6 bases for V and 6 bases for J; bases not matched to a gene: 10. CDR3 bases: TGTGCCAGCAGCCGCACCGGGACAGGGGGACGCGAGCAGTACTTC. It is translated as CASSRTGTGGREQYF.

The rearrangement uses TRBV6-6 and TRBJ2-7; 7 nucleotides line up with TRBD1. The CDR3 is 13 residues long. Trimming removed 6 bases from V and 6 bases from J; junction bases left unmatched: 8. CDR1 and CDR2 from the germline V gene are MNHNY and SVGAGI (reference sequence). The DNA for the CDR3 is TGTGCCAGCAGCCACGACAGGGTGGGCGAGCAGTACTTC. Its protein product is CASSHDRVGEQYF.

The V and J genes are TRBV27 and TRBJ2-6, with 7 bases identical to TRBD1. The CDR3 is 16 residues long. V lost 3 bases to trimming and J lost 3 bases; unmatched junction nucleotides: 5. The germline CDR1 and CDR2 sequences are MNHEY and SMNVEV (reference sequence). The CDR3 coding sequence is TGTGCCAGCAGTTTCCACGGACAGGTTGGGGCCAACGTCCTGACTTTC. Its translation: CASSFHGQVGANVLTF.

This chain connects TRBV2 to TRBJ1-1, with TRBD1 as a possible D gene (6 bases). The CDR3 has 14 amino acids. Trimming left V 6 bases short and J 4 bases short, with 15 bases between. Germline V gene sequence: CDR1 SNHLY, CDR2 FYNNEI. CDR3 protein: CASRPDRWGTEAFF. Written as DNA, the CDR3 is TGTGCCAGCAGACCCGACAGGTGGGGCACTGAAGCTTTCTTT.

This clone was picked up one time. The rearrangement links TRBV7-9 to TRBJ2-7, with D possibly being TRBD1 (7 bases). This CDR3 has 14 residues. CDR1 and CDR2 (germline): SEHNR, FQNEAQ (reference sequence). V was pared by 5 bases and J by 1 base, with 12 bases between. Written as DNA, the CDR3 is TGTGCCAGCAGCGCGGGACAGTATTCCTACGAGCAGTACTTC. Its protein is CASSAGQYSYEQYF.

Here the CDR3 reads CASSLGTQSYNEQFF. Written as DNA, the CDR3 is TGCGCCAGCAGCTTGGGGACTCAGTCCTACAATGAGCAGTTCTTC. The chain couples TRBV5-1 to TRBJ2-1; possible D gene TRBD2, 5 bases. V lost 0 bases, J lost 1 base, and 8 bases lay in between. Germline CDR1 reads SGHRS; CDR2 reads YFSETQ. This CDR3 contains 15 residues.

This clone came up once. The V call is TRBV7-2, the J call TRBJ2-1; 9 bases match TRBD1. This CDR3 has 15 residues. Trimming removed 4 bases from V and 8 bases from J; junction bases left unmatched: 9. CDR1 SGHTA and CDR2 FQGNSA come from the germline V gene. This chain's CDR3 is CASSSGTGFIYEQFF. CDR3 DNA: TGTGCCAGCAGCTCCGGGACAGGGTTTATCTATGAGCAGTTCTTC.

This chain links TRBV5-1 with TRBJ2-7; possibly TRBD1 for D (6 bases). CDR1 is SGHRS and CDR2 is YFSETQ in the germline V gene. Trimming took off 4 bases at V and 6 bases at J, with 17 bases between the two ends. The CDR3 contains 14 residues. CDR3 sequence (DNA): TGCGCCAGCAGCCTACCGGGACAAGCACCCGAGCAGTACTTC. Translation: CASSLPGQAPEQYF.

The chain uses TRBV28 and TRBJ1-1; 7 bases match TRBD1. J gave up 1 base and V 7 bases, and 6 bases lay outside the gene matches. CDR1 and CDR2 (germline): MDHEN, SYDVKM. The CDR3 runs to 14 residues. The CDR3 DNA reads TGTGCCAGCAAAGGGGGCTACCCGAACACTGAAGCTTTCTTT. Protein sequence: CASKGGYPNTEAFF. The full variable domain, in which reference TRBV28 and TRBJ1-1 provide the parts outside the CDR3, is DVKVTQSSRYLVKRTGEKVFLECVQDMDHENMFWYRQDPGLGLRLIYFSYDVKMKEKGDIPEGYSVSREKKERFSLILESASTNQTSMYLCASKGGYPNTEAFFGQGTRLTVV.